This is a list of T cell receptor beta chains from one sample in a study of blood T cell repertoires in COVID-19. Sequenced by immunoSEQ multiplex PCR; TCRdb stores in-frame clones only, minus some. The sample holds about 80,000 clones, about 80% seen once. Specimen: peripheral blood. Source of these receptors: a human donor in a cohort sampled during active COVID-19. Both conserved end residues are part of each CDR3. The D gene is left open where the match is weak. Size tells how often a clone was seen (once, few, many) or the class of an expanded clone, and some rows leave it out.

.	TRBV5-6	TRBJ2-5	.	TGTGCCAGCAGCTTGGGACGGACTTCCCAAGAGACCCAGTACTTC	CASSLGRTSQETQYF
.	TRBV18	TRBJ2-7	TRBD2	TGTGCCAGCTCACCTCGCGGACTAGCGGGAGAGAAGTCCCACGAGCAGTACTTC	CASSPRGLAGEKSHEQYF
.	TRBV20-1	TRBJ2-3	TRBD2	TGCAGTGCTAGTATAACCCGCCCGACTAGCGGGACCACAGATACGCAGTATTTT	CSASITRPTSGTTDTQYF
.	TRBV5-5	TRBJ1-1	.	TGTGCCAGCGCCCTGTTGGCTCCCGGAAAGGGGCTGAACACTGAAGCTTTCTTT	CASALLAPGKGLNTEAFF
.	TRBV5-6	TRBJ2-2	.	TGTGCCAGCAGCCTGGCGGCAGGATACACCGGGGAGCTGTTTTTT	CASSLAAGYTGELFF
many	TRBV1	TRBJ2-7	.	TGCACCACCAGAGGGGGGGCCGCGTACGAGCAGTACTTC	CTTRGGAAYEQYF
.	TRBV5-4	TRBJ1-3	.	TGTGCCAGCAGTCCCGGGGGGATAGGAAACACCATATATTTT	CASSPGGIGNTIYF
.	TRBV5-4	TRBJ2-1	TRBD2	TGTGCCAGCAGCTTGCGATGGGGTAGCGGGGGTTCCTACAATGAGCAGTTCTTC	CASSLRWGSGGSYNEQFF
.	TRBV4-1	TRBJ2-2	.	TGCGCCAGCACCTCACTAGGACAGACGAACACCGGGGAGCTGTTTTTT	CASTSLGQTNTGELFF
few	TRBV7-9	TRBJ1-2	TRBD1	TGTGCCAGCAGCACCCCGGGACAGGGGGCGTCTGATGGCTACACCTTC	CASSTPGQGASDGYTF
.	TRBV4-2	TRBJ1-4	.	TGTGCCAGCAGCCAAGATCCGGGTGCTGATGAAAAACTGTTTTTT	CASSQDPGADEKLFF
.	TRBV19	TRBJ1-1	.	TGTGCCAGTTGGCCGAGCGCAGGGTTGAACACTGAAGCTTTCTTT	CASWPSAGLNTEAFF
.	TRBV6-1	TRBJ1-5	.	TGTGCCAGCAGTGAAGGAAAACTTACGCGCAATCAGCCCCAGCATTTT	CASSEGKLTRNQPQHF
.	TRBV5-4	TRBJ2-7	TRBD1	TGTGCCAGCAGCTTGGATACAGGGGGGCCTACCGCGCAGTACTTC	CASSLDTGGPTAQYF
few	TRBV6-5	TRBJ2-5	.	TGTGCCAGCAGTTACTCAGGCGGTTACCAAGAGACCCAGTACTTC	CASSYSGGYQETQYF
.	TRBV6-5	TRBJ1-3	.	TGTGCCAGCAGCGCTAATCTAATCTCTGGAAACACCATATATTTT	CASSANLISGNTIYF
.	TRBV6-1	TRBJ1-4	.	TGTGCCAGCAGTGAAACAGGGTCTAATGAAAAACTGTTTTTT	CASSETGSNEKLFF
.	TRBV6-6	TRBJ2-2	TRBD1	TGTGCCAGCATCCGGGCCGGACAGGGGATAACCGGGGAGCTGTTTTTT	CASIRAGQGITGELFF